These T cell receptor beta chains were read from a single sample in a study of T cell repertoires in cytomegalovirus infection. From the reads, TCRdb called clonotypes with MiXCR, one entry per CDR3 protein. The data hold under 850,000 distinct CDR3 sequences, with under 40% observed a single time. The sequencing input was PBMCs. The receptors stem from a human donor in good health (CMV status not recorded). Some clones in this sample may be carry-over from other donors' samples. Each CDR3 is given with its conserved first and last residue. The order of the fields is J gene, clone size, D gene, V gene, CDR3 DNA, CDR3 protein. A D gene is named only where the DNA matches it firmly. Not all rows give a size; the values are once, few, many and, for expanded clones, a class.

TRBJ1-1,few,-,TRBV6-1,TGTGCCAGCAGGGGACGACAGGTGGGCACTGAAGCTTTCTTT,CASRGRQVGTEAFF
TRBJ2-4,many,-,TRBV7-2,TGTGCCAGCAGCCCCTCAGCAGGAGGTACCAAAAACATTCAGTACTTC,CASSPSAGGTKNIQYF
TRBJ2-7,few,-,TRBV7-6,TGTGCCAGCAGCCCGGGCACAGGGATTGGCGAGCAGTACTTC,CASSPGTGIGEQYF
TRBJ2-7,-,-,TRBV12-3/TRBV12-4,TGTGCCAGCAGTACCGACACGCTTTACGAGCAGTACTTC,CASSTDTLYEQYF
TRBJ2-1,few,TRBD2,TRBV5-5,TGTGCCAGCAGCATGGGACTAGCGGGAGCATACAATGAGCAGTTCTTC,CASSMGLAGAYNEQFF
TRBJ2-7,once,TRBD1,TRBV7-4,TGTGCCAGCAGCTCAATCGGGACAGGGGGAGTCGACGAGCAGTACTTC,CASSSIGTGGVDEQYF
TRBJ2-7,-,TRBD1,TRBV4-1,TGCGCCAGCAGCCAAATTCCCTGGGGACAGGGGGCCCACGAGCAGTACTTC,CASSQIPWGQGAHEQYF
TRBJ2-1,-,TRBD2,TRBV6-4,TGTGCCAGCAGTGACCAACTAGCGGGGAACAATGAGCAGTTCTTC,CASSDQLAGNNEQFF
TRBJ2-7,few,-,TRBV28,TGTGCCAGCAGTCTAGGGTCTAGCGCTACCTACGAGCAGTACTTC,CASSLGSSATYEQYF
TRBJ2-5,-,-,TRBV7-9,TGTTCCATCAGCGCTATTACCTACCTACCTTGTCGACAAGAGACCCAGTACTTC,CSISAITYLPCRQETQYF
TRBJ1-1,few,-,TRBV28,TGTGCCAGCAGACCAACGACAGGCTTGAACACTGAAGCTTTCTTT,CASRPTTGLNTEAFF
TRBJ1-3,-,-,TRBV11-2,TGTGCCAGCAGCTTAGTCGGGCTACCCGCTGGAAACACCATATATTTT,CASSLVGLPAGNTIYF
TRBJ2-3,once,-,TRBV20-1,TGCAGTGCTAACCCTGGAGTGTCTAGCACAGATACGCAGTATTTT,CSANPGVSSTDTQYF
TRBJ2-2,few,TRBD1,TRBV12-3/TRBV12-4,TGTGCCAGCAGTTTAGTCGGGACAGGGGTTACCGGGGAGCTGTTTTTT,CASSLVGTGVTGELFF
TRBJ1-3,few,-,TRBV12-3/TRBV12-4,TGTGCCAGCAGTTTCACAGACGGAAACACCATATATTTT,CASSFTDGNTIYF